This T cell receptor (beta chain) emerged from a study of cytomegalovirus exposure and HLA in healthy donors (TCRdb year 2017). With respect to the entire study: According to an earlier analysis of a few hundred of the donors, about 179 million T cells yielded 120 million or so unique TCR beta sequences and approximately 300 Gb of sequence data. HLA typing included class I and class II loci at four-digit resolution. Approximately 310 gigabases of sequencing data and roughly 80 million unique TCR sequences made up an early release that covered 500 to 650 HLA-typed donors. Every repertoire in the discovery cohort had been generated on one and the same sequencing platform. Among a few hundred genotyped donors of the cohort, an average of roughly 240,000 unique TCR beta nucleotide sequences were sequenced per donor, roughly a sixth of them non-productive. High-throughput TCR immunosequencing, statistical association of individual TCRs with disease status, and machine learning were combined to predict cytomegalovirus infection status. A later analysis re-examined previously published TCR beta repertoires from more than 550 donors and added high-resolution HLA genotyping to investigate patterns of TCR occurrence. The T cell repertoires of under 700 subjects were profiled by immunosequencing and related to cytomegalovirus serostatus. The number of donors typed differed by locus, with about 629-630 for A, B, C, DRB1 and DQB1, approximately 500 for DQA1, nearly 610 for DPA1, and some 470 for DPB1. Genome-wide SNP genotypes for about 60% of the roughly 700 donors were used in a later genetic analysis, which treated that subset as a discovery cohort. Because of strong linkage in the cohort, 5 or 6 DR-DQ haplotypes were treated as single units for association and clustering. The study aimed to test whether cataloging public T cell receptors could reveal signatures of past pathogen exposure. Donor age, sex, ethnicity and CMV serostatus were collected together with the repertoire data. Rather than using new phenotypic data, the later analysis identified candidate immune exposures from TCR beta sequences and from how often those sequences occurred across donors. The genetic ancestry cluster associated with self-reported Caucasian donors included 65% to 90% of the 350 to 500 genotyped donors. To decide whether each TCR beta V gene segment behaved as functional or pseudogenic, an earlier analysis of some 570 of the donors relied on high-throughput TCR beta sequencing. Along with the approximately 650-subject first cohort, a separate validation cohort of 120 different subjects was used. Results the study describes overall, beyond this receptor: The 87-base-pair reads could not distinguish some IMGT-functional V segments, including TRBV6-2 and TRBV6-3, so those segments were excluded. It was suggested by the authors that the approach could potentially be generalized to other disease states and immunological phenotypes. Most CMV-associated TCR beta chains appeared to be HLA-restricted in a later analysis, and the HLA associations seemed to be driven largely by CMV exposure. Some 16 rarely observed V segments, including chromosome 9 orphons, were excluded from the earlier analysis of a few hundred of the donors because counts were too low. Linkage disequilibrium might explain the correlated functional status among segregating V segments, but an unknown experimental factor could not be excluded. In an earlier analysis of approximately 600 of the donors, most TCR beta V segments were observed in productive rearrangements about 87% or about 30% of the time, broadly matching IMGT annotations. In a later analysis, the rate of TCR association differed among HLA loci, with DRB1 alleles having the most associated TCRs and HLA-C alleles having the fewest. A later analysis found that HLA-associated TCR beta chains were more clonally expanded and had lower generation probabilities than equally common non-associated chains. In a later genetic analysis, a missense DCLRE1C variant was associated with V-gene and J-gene trimming of TCR beta chains, and the association was replicated in an independent cohort. Because some donors lacked HLA typing at each locus, the association tests relied only on the typed subset. The study gave a list of some 150 TCR beta chains associated with cytomegalovirus. This cohort had only TCR beta chains sequenced, and the lack of alpha or paired-chain data limited which features could be detected. Several of the top co-occurrence clusters appeared to be linked to parvovirus B19, influenza, CMV and Epstein-Barr virus, according to a later analysis. Most TCR sequences were seen in very few donors, while some public TCRs were found in many individuals. Presence/absence analyses assumed roughly uniform sequencing depth across donors, an assumption that may not hold. A group of highly shared sequence variants was considered likely to be a technical artifact of the sequencing pipeline. Assigning TCR associations to individual alleles was difficult when HLA alleles, especially DR and DQ, strongly co-occurred. A further reported finding was that TCR beta sequences accurately predicted the HLA-A and HLA-B alleles for most subjects in the first cohort. Cytomegalovirus status was reported to be diagnosed by the classifier with high specificity and sensitivity in both the original and validation cohorts. Three of the identified cytomegalovirus-associated TCR beta chains were confirmed in vitro to be specific for cytomegalovirus antigens. A later genetic analysis reported fewer N-insertions in productive TCRs among donors in an Asian-associated ancestry cluster than the roughly 700-donor mean. The only immune exposure information available for the cohort was CMV serostatus. A later analysis associated 15,000 or so TCR beta sequences with specific HLA alleles at a false discovery rate of 0.05.

The library was prepared using the immunoSEQ multiplex PCR assay. For the multiplex PCR, a mixture combining 60 forward primers for TCR Vbeta segments and 13 reverse primers for TCR Jbeta segments was used. Amplification of the CDR3 region of rearranged TCR beta genes was performed with a multiplex PCR assay on genomic DNA. The amplified TCR beta libraries were sequenced on the Illumina HiSeq System as 87-base-pair reads. Per the authors' processing: In a later analysis, some 80 million unique TCR beta chains were counted across the 500 to 850 repertoires, and some 10 million of these chains were shared by at least two donors. Raw reads were error-corrected and collapsed into unique sequences with a nearest-neighbor algorithm that merged closely related sequences to remove PCR and sequencing errors. Alignment of CDR3 sequences to IMGT reference sequences was used to assign V, D and J gene segments. Each retained sequence needed at least a six-nucleotide match to both a V gene segment and a J gene segment. Rearrangements were called productive when the CDR3 lacked stop codons and stayed in frame with V and J; all others were non-productive. Following IMGT convention, CDR3 was defined as the stretch from the second conserved V-encoded cysteine to the conserved J-encoded phenylalanine. The earlier analysis of fewer than 700 of the donors excluded sequences that lacked an unambiguous match to a single V gene segment. In an earlier analysis of several hundred of the donors, a V segment was called functional when productive rearrangements were above 56.7%, and segregating when the standard deviation between donors exceeded 5%. To diagnose cytomegalovirus status from the catalog of TCR beta chain sequences, a statistical classification framework was built. V and J gene assignment, in a later analysis, came from comparing TCR nucleotide sequences with IMGT/GENE-DB human TR gene sequences. The TCRdist pipeline was used in a later analysis to assign CDR3 sequences and most-parsimonious VDJ recombination scenarios. In a later analysis, each TCR beta chain was defined by its CDR3 amino acid sequence together with its V-gene family, and reads lacking a unique V-gene family were excluded. To address suspected cross-contamination and a sequencing artifact, a later analysis removed roughly 580 highly shared, low-generation-probability nucleotide sequences. In a later analysis, a clonal expansion index for each public chain was calculated from normalized within-repertoire ranks of inferred template counts. Generation probabilities in a later analysis came from a VDJ recombination model fitted to out-of-frame rearrangements, and those results were checked against IGoR. Hypergeometric tests were used in a later analysis to score TCR-TCR, TCR-HLA and TCR-CMV co-occurrence, with a repertoire-size bias correction applied to the TCR pairs. In a later analysis, false discovery rates were estimated by permuting HLA or CMV assignments 20 times. A later analysis grouped co-occurring TCRs with DBSCAN, adding TCRdist sequence similarity when clustering within HLA-allele-positive subsets. Repertoires with fewer than 30,000 or more than 120,000 public chains, plus five repertoires with anomalous nucleotide sharing, were excluded from co-occurrence clustering. What TCRdb holds here is the immuneACCESS table cut down to in-frame rearrangements. Part of the clones is not present; checked against another copy, under half of the missing clones reflect an unresolved V gene, and the others are unexplained. Clone size and the V and J calls come from that table; the DNA yielded D and trimming. The sample table contains approximately 190,000 clones; only one count was recorded for 65% to 85% of them. The ten largest clones add up to less than 4.5% of the sample.

In the case of this clone: What this receptor recognizes is not known. One base away there is no much larger clone; base qualities are not given.

The cohort consisted of 600 to 700 healthy bone marrow donors. At the time of sampling, all cohort members were nominally healthy, though unrecorded immune exposures were likely present. The donor tested CMV seronegative and was one of the 352 seronegative cohort members. A peripheral blood sample was collected from each donor, and TCR beta sequencing was performed on peripheral blood mononuclear cells. The Qiagen DNeasy Blood Extraction Kit was used to extract genomic DNA from the blood cell samples. Per the germline V gene, MNHNS is the CDR1 and SASEGT is the CDR2. The CDR3 numbers 14 residues from cysteine through phenylalanine. CDR3 DNA is the only sequence kept; it has 42 bases, read in frame from the first base. V lost 3 bases and J lost 11 bases, and the count of bases not matched to a germline gene is 8.

The rearrangement joined TRBV6-1 to TRBJ2-7; the central 12 bases match TRBD2. The sample comprised PBMCs. The clonotype originates from a man aged 50 to 59 in good health and CMV-seronegative. Here is the DNA: TGTGCCAGCAGTGAGCGGACTAGCGGGGTGTCGAAGTACTTC. Its translation is CASSERTSGVSKYF.